This is a list of T cell receptor beta chains from one sample in a study of cytomegalovirus exposure and HLA in healthy donors. Sequencing used immunoSEQ multiplex PCR; TCRdb keeps in-frame clones, though not all of them. Here the sample spans under 200,000 clones, around three quarters being singletons. The sequenced sample was PBMCs. All receptors derive from a man aged 25 to 40 in good health and CMV-seropositive. CDR3s include the opening cysteine and the closing phenylalanine or tryptophan. The order of the fields is clone size, J gene, D gene, V gene, CDR3 protein, CDR3 DNA. D genes are given only for firm matches. Rows give clone size only sometimes, using once, few, many, or a class for an expanded clone.

>.|TRBJ2-7|.|TRBV14
CASTGSSYEQYF
TGTGCCAGCACGGGAAGCTCCTACGAGCAGTACTTC
>.|TRBJ1-1|.|TRBV4-1
CASSQERNTEAFF
TGCGCCAGCAGCCAAGAGAGGAACACTGAAGCTTTCTTT
>.|TRBJ1-3|TRBD1|TRBV14
CASSPARGPGNTIYF
TGTGCCAGCAGCCCCGCGAGGGGGCCTGGAAACACCATATATTTT
>few|TRBJ2-5|TRBD1|TRBV28
CASSTPGQGIETQYF
TGTGCCAGCAGTACACCGGGACAGGGGATTGAGACCCAGTACTTC
>.|TRBJ1-1|TRBD1|TRBV27
CASSLRDREDEAFF
TGTGCCAGCAGTTTAAGGGACAGGGAAGATGAAGCTTTCTTT
>.|TRBJ2-3|TRBD2|TRBV18
CASSPILADTDTQYF
TGTGCCAGCTCACCGATACTAGCGGACACAGATACGCAGTATTTT
>.|TRBJ2-7|TRBD2|TRBV6-4
CASSDTGGAAYEQYF
TGTGCCAGCAGTGACACGGGGGGGGCCGCCTACGAGCAGTACTTC
>.|TRBJ1-2|TRBD1|TRBV7-2
CASSRSPGTGDGYTF
TGTGCCAGCAGCAGAAGTCCCGGGACAGGGGATGGCTACACCTTC
>.|TRBJ2-2|.|TRBV6-1
CASSVLEGANTGELFF
TGTGCCAGCAGTGTCTTAGAGGGAGCGAACACCGGGGAGCTGTTTTTT
>.|TRBJ2-3|TRBD2|TRBV6-1
CASSATSGRDLETDTQYF
TGTGCCAGCAGTGCGACTAGCGGGAGAGACCTGGAGACAGATACGCAGTATTTT
>few|TRBJ1-6|.|TRBV6-4
CASSTGQNNSPLHF
TGTGCCAGCAGCACGGGACAAAATAATTCACCCCTCCACTTT
>.|TRBJ2-7|.|TRBV6-6
CASSPSSYEQYF
TGTGCCAGCAGTCCTAGCTCCTACGAGCAGTACTTC
>.|TRBJ2-5|.|TRBV5-4
CASSSRTEETQYF
TGTGCCAGCAGCTCCCGGACAGAGGAGACCCAGTACTTC
>.|TRBJ1-5|.|TRBV27
CASSPRTAYGGNQPQHF
TGTGCCAGCAGTCCTCGGACAGCCTATGGTGGCAATCAGCCCCAGCATTTT
>.|TRBJ2-1|TRBD1|TRBV28
CASSRPGTGYNEQFF
TGTGCCAGCAGCCGTCCCGGGACAGGGTACAATGAGCAGTTCTTC
>.|TRBJ2-5|TRBD2|TRBV5-5
CASSLRQGGAGGLRETQYF
TGTGCCAGCAGCTTGAGGCAGGGCGGCGCGGGGGGGCTCAGGGAGACCCAGTACTTC
>.|TRBJ2-7|TRBD2|TRBV13
CASSVRGGYEQYF
TGTGCCAGCAGCGTGCGGGGGGGCTACGAGCAGTACTTC
>few|TRBJ2-7|TRBD2|TRBV6-5
CASSGGIDYEQYF
TGTGCCAGCAGCGGGGGGATCGACTACGAGCAGTACTTC
>few|TRBJ1-2|TRBD1|TRBV28
CASSSGTGGEYGYTF
TGTGCCAGCAGTTCCGGGACAGGGGGAGAATATGGCTACACCTTC
>.|TRBJ2-1|TRBD1|TRBV29-1
CSVGDRGNEQFF
TGCAGCGTTGGGGACAGGGGCAATGAGCAGTTCTTC
>.|TRBJ2-4|.|TRBV7-9
CASSPVTGNIQYF
TGTGCCAGCAGCCCCGTTACAGGAAACATTCAGTACTTC
>.|TRBJ1-6|.|TRBV4-1
CASSQNRDSPLHF
TGCGCCAGCAGCCAAAACAGAGATTCACCCCTCCACTTT
>.|TRBJ2-7|TRBD1|TRBV11-2
CASSVGTGGYEQYF
TGTGCCAGCAGCGTCGGGACAGGGGGCTACGAGCAGTACTTC
>.|TRBJ2-7|.|TRBV6-5
CASSGSSLGSYEQYF
TGTGCCAGCAGTGGGAGTAGCTTGGGCTCCTACGAGCAGTACTTC
>once|TRBJ1-6|.|TRBV5-1
CASSLGQSRSPLHF
TGCGCCAGCAGCCTAGGACAGTCAAGATCACCCCTCCACTTT
>.|TRBJ2-2|TRBD1|TRBV7-6
CASSLGDRGIGELFF
TGTGCCAGCAGCTTAGGCGACAGGGGGATCGGGGAGCTGTTTTTT
>.|TRBJ1-1|.|TRBV6-5
CASSYSAGGSNTEAFF
TGTGCCAGCAGTTACTCAGCGGGGGGCTCGAACACTGAAGCTTTCTTT
>.|TRBJ1-2|TRBD1|TRBV7-9
CASSSRTGGNYGYTF
TGTGCCAGCAGCTCTAGGACAGGGGGAAACTATGGCTACACCTTC
>.|TRBJ1-4|.|TRBV7-9
CASSLRAGAANEKPFF
TGTGCCAGCAGCTTGAGAGCGGGGGCAGCTAATGAAAAACCGTTTTTT
>.|TRBJ1-1|.|TRBV7-9
CASRGGMNTEAFF
TGTGCCAGCAGGGGGGGGATGAACACTGAAGCTTTCTTT
>few|TRBJ2-7|TRBD1|TRBV29-1
CSVQDRGYEQYF
TGCAGCGTACAAGACAGGGGATACGAGCAGTACTTC
>.|TRBJ1-5|.|TRBV28
CASKPPYSYKDSNQPQHF
TGTGCCAGCAAACCTCCCTACAGCTACAAGGATAGCAATCAGCCCCAGCATTTT
>few|TRBJ2-5|TRBD2|TRBV5-6
CASSGGGSRETQYF
TGTGCCAGCAGCGGGGGGGGGAGCAGGGAGACCCAGTACTTC
>.|TRBJ2-6|.|TRBV7-9
CASSLIGVGANVLTF
TGTGCCAGCAGCTTAATCGGGGTCGGGGCCAACGTCCTGACTTTC
>.|TRBJ1-2|TRBD1|TRBV7-2
CASSLGDRAGGGYTF
TGTGCCAGCAGCTTAGGGGACAGGGCTGGTGGTGGCTACACCTTC
>.|TRBJ1-1|TRBD1|TRBV28
CASIYSGQGNTEAFF
TGTGCCAGCATATATTCGGGACAGGGGAACACTGAAGCTTTCTTT
>.|TRBJ2-2|TRBD2|TRBV5-1
CASSLRQLAGGTAGELFF
TGCGCCAGCAGCTTGCGGCAACTAGCGGGGGGCACTGCCGGGGAGCTGTTTTTT
>.|TRBJ1-5|.|TRBV4-1
CASSLTQDQPQHF
TGCGCCAGCAGCCTTACGCAGGATCAGCCCCAGCATTTT
>.|TRBJ1-1|.|TRBV13
CASSYPTGALTAFF
TGTGCCAGCAGCTACCCGACAGGTGCCCTTACAGCTTTCTTT
>.|TRBJ2-7|.|TRBV4-1
CASSQGFRADQYF
TGCGCCAGCAGCCAAGGTTTCAGGGCGGACCAGTACTTC
>.|TRBJ2-1|TRBD2|TRBV28
CASSLGPGLAGSNEQFF
TGTGCCAGCAGTTTAGGCCCGGGACTAGCGGGGTCAAATGAGCAGTTCTTC
>.|TRBJ1-5|TRBD1|TRBV2
CASRETGVVVDQPQHF
TGTGCCAGCAGAGAAACAGGGGTTGTTGTCGATCAGCCCCAGCATTTT
>.|TRBJ2-2|.|TRBV6-4
CASSEDREGGELFF
TGTGCCAGCAGTGAGGACAGAGAAGGCGGGGAGCTGTTTTTT
>.|TRBJ1-3|TRBD1|TRBV7-2
CASRRMTGGGNTIYF
TGTGCCAGCAGACGGATGACAGGGGGGGGAAACACCATATATTTT
>.|TRBJ1-6|.|TRBV28
CASSPPAAYNSPLHF
TGTGCCAGCAGTCCCCCGGCGGCTTATAATTCACCCCTCCACTTT
>.|TRBJ2-5|.|TRBV5-1
CASSAGRSQETQYF
TGCGCCAGCAGCGCGGGACGGAGTCAAGAGACCCAGTACTTC
>once|TRBJ2-1|.|TRBV5-1
CASSLVWGQGGNEQFF
TGCGCCAGCAGCTTGGTCTGGGGTCAGGGAGGCAATGAGCAGTTCTTC
>once|TRBJ1-2|.|TRBV5-6
CASSADRYYGYTF
TGTGCCAGCAGCGCGGACAGATACTATGGCTACACCTTC
>.|TRBJ2-5|.|TRBV19
CASSTSQETQYF
TGTGCCAGTAGTACTAGCCAAGAGACCCAGTACTTC
>few|TRBJ2-7|.|TRBV29-1
CSVEMGRESYEQYF
TGCAGCGTTGAAATGGGCAGGGAATCCTACGAGCAGTACTTC
>.|TRBJ2-5|TRBD1|TRBV30
CAWSQKTGMGETQYF
TGTGCCTGGAGTCAGAAGACAGGGATGGGGGAGACCCAGTACTTC
>.|TRBJ1-2|.|TRBV28
CASSEGTNYGYTF
TGTGCCAGCAGTGAGGGAACGAACTATGGCTACACCTTC
>.|TRBJ2-5|TRBD2|TRBV11-2
CASSELAGVQTQYF
TGTGCCAGCAGCGAACTAGCGGGGGTCCAGACCCAGTACTTC
>.|TRBJ2-2|.|TRBV30
CAWSLGGAGGDTGELFF
TGTGCCTGGAGTCTAGGAGGGGCAGGGGGAGACACCGGGGAGCTGTTTTTT
>.|TRBJ1-2|TRBD1|TRBV5-1
CASSLNSGTGGFGYTF
TGCGCCAGCAGCTTAAACTCCGGGACAGGGGGCTTTGGCTACACCTTC
>.|TRBJ2-3|TRBD2|TRBV2
CASSGGSGALSDTQYF
TGTGCCAGCAGTGGGGGTAGCGGGGCGTTATCAGATACGCAGTATTTT
>.|TRBJ1-2|.|TRBV5-1
CASSLAEGRANYGYTF
TGCGCCAGCAGCTTGGCCGAGGGAAGGGCTAACTATGGCTACACCTTC
>.|TRBJ1-6|.|TRBV12-5
CASGLEGSGLNSPLHF
TGTGCTAGTGGTTTGGAAGGTTCGGGGTTAAATTCACCCCTCCACTTT
>few|TRBJ2-7|.|TRBV10-1
CASSDGGANSYEQYF
TGCGCCAGCAGTGATGGAGGGGCGAATTCCTACGAGCAGTACTTC
>.|TRBJ2-1|.|TRBV5-1
CASSLLTNSGNEQFF
TGCGCCAGCAGCTTGTTAACTAATTCGGGCAATGAGCAGTTCTTC